The TCR beta chain described here comes from a study of blood T cell repertoires in COVID-19. The wider study: Sites in the United States, Italy and Spain provided acute and convalescent COVID-19 samples. The cDNA or gDNA used as material had been derived from T cells, B-cell-depleted T cells, or PBMCs.

Study processing details: The assay estimated nucleated cells by amplifying reference gene primers. Clones were sequenced by immunoSEQ multiplex PCR, and TCRdb holds only the in-frame ones, with some missing. V, J and clone size were drawn from that table, and D and trimming were deduced from the DNA. The table lists roughly 290,000 clones, around 86% of them singletons. The V gene's germline CDR1 is GTSNPN and CDR2 SVGIG (reference sequence). Between the trimmed V and J ends, which lost 1 base and 5 bases, there was a span of 17 bases. The CDR3 consists of 15 residues. The chain employs TRBV30 and TRBJ1-2; a possible D gene is TRBD1 (5 bases). Material: peripheral blood. The sequence was collected from a woman under 40 who had recovered from COVID-19. CDR3 coding DNA: TGTGCCTGGAGTGCGGGCAGGGAAGTTGGGTATGGCTACACCTTC. Amino acids: CAWSAGREVGYGYTF.